This entry is about one T cell receptor (beta chain). The antigen remains unidentified. The sample comes from a study of human T cells and chemical hapten exposure. Unique molecular identifiers were linked by the library to individual cDNA molecules. TCRdb reanalysed the RACE reads using MiXCR and keeps one entry per CDR3 protein. This sample yields approximately 350,000 distinct CDR3 sequences, of which roughly 6.9% are seen a single time; 7.5% to 9% belongs to the top ten. Study results and caveats: TCRs at a frequency above 1 in 1000 stayed unchanged with DPC sensitization.

Germline V gene data show CDR1 as LGHNA and CDR2 as YNFKEQ. J lost 0 bases, V lost 0 bases, and 10 bases had no gene match. The CDR3 covers 19 residues. Regarding time point: patch test 1, 2 weeks after DPC sensitization. Treatment in this sample: therapeutic diphenylcyclopropenone sensitization with weekly scalp DPC. Each patch-test visit's blood sample preceded patch application. People who gave samples had alopecia, were 18 to 70 years old, and were suitable for DPC. The TCR originated in a woman in her late teens or twenties with alopecia areata. Some clones in this sample may be carry-over from other donors' samples. The V and J genes are TRBV4-2 and TRBJ2-7, with 11 positions matching TRBD2. The starting material was whole blood, obtained in connection with sensitization to the hapten diphenylcyclopropenone (DPC). The CDR3 reads CASSQDLAGGGLSSYEQYF. CDR3 sequence (DNA): TGTGCCAGCAGCCAAGATCTAGCGGGGGGCGGATTGAGCTCCTACGAGCAGTACTTC.